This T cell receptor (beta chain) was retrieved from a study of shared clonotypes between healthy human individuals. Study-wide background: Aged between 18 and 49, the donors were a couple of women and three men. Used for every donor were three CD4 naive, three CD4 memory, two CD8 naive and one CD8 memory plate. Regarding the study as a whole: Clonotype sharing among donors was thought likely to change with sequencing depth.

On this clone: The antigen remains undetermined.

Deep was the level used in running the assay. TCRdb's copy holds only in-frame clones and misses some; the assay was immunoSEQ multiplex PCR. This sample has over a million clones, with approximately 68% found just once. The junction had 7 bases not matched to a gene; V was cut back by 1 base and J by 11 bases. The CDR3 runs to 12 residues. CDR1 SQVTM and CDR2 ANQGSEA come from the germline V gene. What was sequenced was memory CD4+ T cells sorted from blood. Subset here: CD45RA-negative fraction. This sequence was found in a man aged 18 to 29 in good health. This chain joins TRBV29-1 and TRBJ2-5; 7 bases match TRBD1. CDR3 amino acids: CSVEVGGREQYF. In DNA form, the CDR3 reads TGCAGCGTTGAAGTAGGGGGCAGGGAGCAGTACTTC.